This TCR beta chain was profiled in a study of OX40 agonist ivuxolimab in advanced cancers. Sequencing used immunoSEQ multiplex PCR; TCRdb keeps in-frame clones, though not all of them. The repertoire has 77,000 or so clones, around nine tenths of them found once; the top ten carry approximately 0.39%. The clonotype originates from an adult with an advanced solid tumor such as melanoma, head and neck, liver or kidney cancer. The source material was CD4+ or CD8+ T cells sorted from blood, sampled in a trial of the OX40 agonist ivuxolimab.

The CDR3 region is CASSVAVSTEAFF. The CDR3 bases are TGTGCCAGCAGCGTAGCCGTAAGCACTGAAGCTTTCTTT. The chain uses TRBV9 and TRBJ1-1, with D unclear. Germline CDR1 is SGDLS and CDR2 is YYNGEE. This CDR3 has 13 amino acids. Trimming stripped 0 bases from V and 4 bases from J, with 7 bases between.